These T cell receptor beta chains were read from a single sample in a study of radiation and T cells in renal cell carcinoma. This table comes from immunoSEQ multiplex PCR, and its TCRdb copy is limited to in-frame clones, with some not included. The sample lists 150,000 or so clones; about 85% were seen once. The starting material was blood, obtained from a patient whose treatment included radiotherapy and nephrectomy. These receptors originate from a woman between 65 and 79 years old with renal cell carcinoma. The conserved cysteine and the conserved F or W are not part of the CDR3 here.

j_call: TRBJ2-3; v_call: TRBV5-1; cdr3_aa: ASSRGPPGDTQY
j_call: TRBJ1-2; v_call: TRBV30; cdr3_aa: AWSVGPWVGGYT
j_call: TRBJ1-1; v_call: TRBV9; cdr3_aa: ASSHSTTGWGNTEAF
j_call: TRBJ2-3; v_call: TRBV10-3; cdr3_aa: AISAATDTQY
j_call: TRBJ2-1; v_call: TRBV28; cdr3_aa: ASSLVSGGDLWGEQF
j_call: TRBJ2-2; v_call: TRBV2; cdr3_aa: ASSKTGLSTGELF
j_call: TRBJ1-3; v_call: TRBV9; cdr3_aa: ASSVAGQTISGNTIY
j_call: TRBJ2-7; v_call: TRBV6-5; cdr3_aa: ASRNNVGSRGQY
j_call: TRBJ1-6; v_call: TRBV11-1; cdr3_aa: ASSLLRTGGSPLH
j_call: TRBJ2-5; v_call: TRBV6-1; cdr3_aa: ASSWRYQETQY
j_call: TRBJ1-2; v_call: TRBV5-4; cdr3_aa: ASSSGQGVGGYT
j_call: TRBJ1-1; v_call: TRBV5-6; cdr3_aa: ASSLTPNTEAF
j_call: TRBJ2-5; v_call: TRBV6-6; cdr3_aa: ASSHQGGETQY
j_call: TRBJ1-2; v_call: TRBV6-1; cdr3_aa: ASSPGTDLLGYT
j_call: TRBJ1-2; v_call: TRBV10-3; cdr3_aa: AISESGELYGYT
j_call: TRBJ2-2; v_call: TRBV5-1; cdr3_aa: ASSLAGLASSTGELF
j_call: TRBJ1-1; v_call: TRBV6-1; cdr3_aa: ASSEDTEGAEAF
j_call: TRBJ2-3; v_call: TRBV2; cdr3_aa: ASSANRGRGTDTQY
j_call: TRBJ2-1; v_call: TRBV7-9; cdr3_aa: ASSEAGGPNEQF
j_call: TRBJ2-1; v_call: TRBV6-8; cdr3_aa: ASSNRGLAVVDEQF
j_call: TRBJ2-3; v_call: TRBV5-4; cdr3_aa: ASSNPLAGTSTDTQY
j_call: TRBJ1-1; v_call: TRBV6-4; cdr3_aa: ASSFEGNTEAF
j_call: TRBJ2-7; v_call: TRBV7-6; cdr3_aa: ASSLSGGVPYEQY
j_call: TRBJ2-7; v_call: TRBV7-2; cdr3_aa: ASSQRDRGAEQY
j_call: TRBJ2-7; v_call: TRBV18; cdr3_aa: ASSPGSYEQY
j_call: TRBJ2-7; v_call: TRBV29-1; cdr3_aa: SVGAGNEQY
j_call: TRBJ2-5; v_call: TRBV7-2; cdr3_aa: ASSPGTSGRQETQY
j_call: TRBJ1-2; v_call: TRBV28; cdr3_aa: ASTWGRANYGYT
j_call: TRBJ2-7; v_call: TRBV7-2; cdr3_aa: ASSLAGGHYEQY
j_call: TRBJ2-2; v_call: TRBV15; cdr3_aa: ATGLDGSNTGELF
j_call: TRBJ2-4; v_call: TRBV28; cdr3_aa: APNIPKTDIQY
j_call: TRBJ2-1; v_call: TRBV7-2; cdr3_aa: ASSSRLAGGPRQF
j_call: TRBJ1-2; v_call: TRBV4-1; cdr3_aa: ASSQDIRGNYGYT
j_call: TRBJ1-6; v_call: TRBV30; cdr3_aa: AWTSGTLNPVNSPLH
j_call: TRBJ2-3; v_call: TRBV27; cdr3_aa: ASLRLAGGPSRGDTQY
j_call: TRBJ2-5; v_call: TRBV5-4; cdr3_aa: ASSLLGTGTQETQY
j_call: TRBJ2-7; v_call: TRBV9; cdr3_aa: ASSVQGDLTYEQY
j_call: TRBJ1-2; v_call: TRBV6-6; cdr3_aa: ASSYDRDVGYT
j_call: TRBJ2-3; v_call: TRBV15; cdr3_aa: ATSTGQGAGDTQY
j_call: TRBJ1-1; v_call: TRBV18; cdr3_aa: ASSLTRTGGVNTEAF
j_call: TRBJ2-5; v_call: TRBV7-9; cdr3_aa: ASSLEGNQETQY
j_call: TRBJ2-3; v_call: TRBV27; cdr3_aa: ASSRGGTLNTDTQY
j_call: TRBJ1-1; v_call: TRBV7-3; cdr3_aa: ASSLQPTGMNTEAF
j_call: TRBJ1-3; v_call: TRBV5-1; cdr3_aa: ASSLLGISGNTIY
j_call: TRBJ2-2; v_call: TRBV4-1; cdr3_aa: ASSRLSGTGGTGELF
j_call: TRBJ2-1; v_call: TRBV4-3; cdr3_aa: ASSQARGGASYNEQF
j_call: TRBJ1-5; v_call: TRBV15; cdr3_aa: ATSRGRSRTQPQH
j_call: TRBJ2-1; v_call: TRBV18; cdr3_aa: ASSRVLETSDEQF
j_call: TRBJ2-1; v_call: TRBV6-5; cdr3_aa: ASSWEQF
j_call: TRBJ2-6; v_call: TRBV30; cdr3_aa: AWSVLKAGANVLT
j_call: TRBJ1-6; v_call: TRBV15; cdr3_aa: ATSLPINSPLH
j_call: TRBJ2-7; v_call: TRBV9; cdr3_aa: ASSSATSIYEQY
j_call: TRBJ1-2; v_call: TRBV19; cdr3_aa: ASSRSTNYGYT
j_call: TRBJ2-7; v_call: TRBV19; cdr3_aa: ASSVRLGEQY
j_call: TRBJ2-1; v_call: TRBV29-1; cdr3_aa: SAPEVAGGPGNEQF
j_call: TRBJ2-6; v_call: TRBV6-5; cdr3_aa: ASSMGFGANVLT
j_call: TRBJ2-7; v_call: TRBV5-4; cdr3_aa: ASSLAGGLYEQY
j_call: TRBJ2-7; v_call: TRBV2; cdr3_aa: ASTADGTPGREQY
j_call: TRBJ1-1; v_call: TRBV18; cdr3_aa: ASSPGQGQTEAF
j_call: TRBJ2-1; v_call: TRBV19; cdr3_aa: ASSIWTRNDNEQF